A single T cell receptor (beta chain) is shown here with its context. Method: immunoSEQ multiplex PCR; TCRdb's copy keeps in-frame clones and lacks some. The sample holds approximately 43,000 clones, around 85% seen once. This sample is part of a study of OX40 agonist ivuxolimab in advanced cancers. Germline lookup yields CDR1 KGHSH and CDR2 LQKENI. V shed 1 base and J shed 7 bases, with 16 bases lying between them. The CDR3 consists of 15 residues. This clonotype was sampled from an adult with an advanced solid tumor such as melanoma, head and neck, liver or kidney cancer. The chain uses TRBV18 and TRBJ2-5, with unresolved D. This specimen was CD4+ or CD8+ T cells sorted from blood, taken in a trial of the OX40 agonist ivuxolimab. In DNA form, the CDR3 reads TGTGCCAGCTCACCACGGGCCTCGAGCGTGGGGACCCAGTACTTC. Translation gives CASSPRASSVGTQYF.